Listed here are 23 T cell receptor beta chains from one sample, sequenced in a study of CD8+ T cells in alopecia areata. RNA extraction was followed by reverse transcription into cDNA, which acted as the sequencing template. The data were produced by immunoSEQ multiplex PCR, yet TCRdb's version contains in-frame clones alone and is incomplete. The table shows 100,000 to 150,000 clones, with almost 50% occurring only once. This specimen consisted of CD8+ T cells sorted from blood, obtained at week 0. The origin of the receptors is a human donor with alopecia areata.

The chain carries TRBV13 and TRBJ1-1; maybe TRBD1 (5 bases). CDR3 length: 13 residues. Per germline, CDR1 PRHDT and CDR2 FYEKMQ (reference sequence). Trimming shortened V by 4 bases and J by 1 base, and 7 bases separated the two germline ends. CDR3 nucleotide sequence: TGTGCCAGCAGCTGGGGCAGGAACACTGAAGCTTTCTTT. This codes for CASSWGRNTEAFF.

The rearrangement joins TRBV25-1 to TRBJ2-1, with D unresolved. In germline, CDR1 is MGHDK, CDR2 SYGVNS. The V and J ends lost 0 bases and 8 bases respectively, with 5 bases between them. The CDR3 contains 12 residues. Here the CDR3 DNA reads TGTGCCAGCAGTGAATATGGCCATGAGCAGTTCTTC. This codes for CASSEYGHEQFF.

V usage is TRBV9 and J usage is TRBJ2-2; no clear D gene. Germline CDR1 SGDLS, CDR2 YYNGEE. Trimming took 1 base from V and 5 from J, leaving 0 bases between them. The CDR3 sequence is 11 residues long. CDR3 nucleotides: TGTGCCAGCAGCGTAACCGGGGAGCTGTTTTTT. Protein product: CASSVTGELFF.

There are a few counts of this clone. The chain carries TRBV10-3 and TRBJ2-1; 10 bases line up with TRBD1. CDR1 ENHRY and CDR2 SYGVKD come from the germline V gene. This CDR3 contains 17 residues. The V gene end was trimmed by 1 base and the J gene end by 5 bases; junction bases not matched to a gene: 8. CDR3 in DNA: TGTGCCATCAGTGAGTTCACCGGGACAGGGGTCCACAATGAGCAGTTCTTC. Translated: CAISEFTGTGVHNEQFF.

About this clone: Other DNA sequences from this sample encode an identical CDR3 as well. The rearrangement uses TRBV15 and TRBJ1-2; 9 nucleotides match TRBD1. This CDR3 contains 13 residues. In germline, CDR1 is LNHNV, CDR2 YYDKDF (reference sequence). Trimming at V came to 3 bases and at J to 5 bases, leaving 1 base not matched to a gene. CDR3 DNA: TGTGCCACCAGCAGGGGGACAGGGTATGGCTACACCTTC. Residues: CATSRGTGYGYTF.

The V and J genes are TRBV5-4 and TRBJ2-5; 10 nucleotides line up with TRBD2. Germline V gene lookup returns CDR1 SGHNT and CDR2 YYREEE (reference sequence). This CDR3 is 17 amino acids long. J was trimmed by 9 bases and V by 1 base; bases with no gene match: 15. The CDR3 DNA follows: TGTGCCAGCAGCTTGCCCAGCGGGGGGGAAATAAGAGTGCCCCAGTACTTC. Its translation is CASSLPSGGEIRVPQYF.

V gene TRBV5-1 combines with J gene TRBJ2-5, with D possibly being TRBD1 (6 bases). Looked up from germline, CDR1 is SGHRS and CDR2 is YFSETQ. V was clipped by 4 bases and J by 7 bases, with 20 bases between them. The CDR3 has 15 amino acids. The CDR3 spells CASSPARGQEGTQYF. The CDR3 nucleotides read TGCGCCAGCAGCCCTGCCAGGGGCCAAGAGGGGACCCAGTACTTC. The whole variable domain, filled in from reference TRBV5-1 and TRBJ2-5, reads KAGVTQTPRYLIKTRGQQVTLSCSPISGHRSVSWYQQTPGQGLQFLFEYFSETQRNKGNFPGRFSGRQFSNSRSEMNVSTLELGDSALYLCASSPARGQEGTQYFGPGTRLLVL.

This clone was observed a few times. CDR3 sequence reads: CASGFREREQYF. The CDR3 DNA follows: TGTGCCAGTGGGTTCAGGGAACGGGAGCAGTACTTC. The chain uses TRBV19 and TRBJ2-7; maybe TRBD1 (5 bases). Germline lookup yields CDR1 LNHDA and CDR2 SQIVND (reference sequence). Trimming shortened V by 8 bases and J by 7 bases, and 15 bases separated the two germline ends. This CDR3 has 12 residues.

CDR3 in amino acids: CSVAGNTGELFF. CDR3 in DNA: TGCAGCGTTGCAGGCAACACCGGGGAGCTGTTTTTT. The chain links TRBV29-1 to TRBJ2-2; no reliable D call. Trimming left V 4 bases short and J 2 bases short, with 5 bases between. This CDR3 is built from 12 residues. CDR1 SQVTM and CDR2 ANQGSEA come from the germline V gene.

This chain links TRBV2 with TRBJ2-3; D remains ambiguous. There are 13 residues in the CDR3. V was clipped by 8 bases and J by 5 bases, with 14 bases between them. The V gene's germline CDR1 is SNHLY and CDR2 FYNNEI. CDR3 loop: CASPALTGDTQYF. The CDR3, as DNA: TGTGCCAGCCCCGCTCTGACGGGAGATACGCAGTATTTT.

This clone was seen a few times. The CDR3 nucleotides are TGCAGCGTTCTCGGACCGTTCTACGAGCAGTACTTC. Protein: CSVLGPFYEQYF. The V gene is TRBV29-1, the J gene TRBJ2-5, with D hard to call. TRBJ2-7 matches the DNA end more closely, so the J call is doubtful. The CDR3 spans 12 residues. CDR1 and CDR2 from the germline V gene are SQVTM and ANQGSEA.

The gene calls are TRBV29-1 and TRBJ2-1, with TRBD2 identical over 13 bases. V shed 6 bases, J shed 9 bases, and the junction held 2 bases outside the gene matches. Germline CDR1 reads SQVTM; CDR2 reads ANQGSEA. There are 12 residues in the CDR3. The CDR3 region has the DNA TGCAGCGTACTAGCGGGGGGGCTTGAGCAGTTCTTC. This gives the protein CSVLAGGLEQFF.

The CDR3 sequence is CAISGGAVHQPQHF. CDR3 sequence (DNA): TGTGCCATCAGTGGGGGGGCAGTCCATCAGCCCCAGCATTTT. V gene TRBV10-3 combines with J gene TRBJ1-5; perhaps TRBD1 as D (6 bases). Trimming pared 4 bases from V and 5 bases from J, leaving 12 bases between. Germline CDR1 reads ENHRY; CDR2 reads SYGVKD. CDR3 length equals 14 residues.

This sequence joins TRBV6-6 and TRBJ1-4; no reliable D call. CDR3 length equals 15 residues. Germline-derived CDR1 and CDR2 are MNHNY and SVGAGI (reference sequence). V was trimmed by 0 bases and J by 4 bases, leaving 9 bases between them. This CDR3 reads CASSYSPAINEKLFF. CDR3 in DNA: TGTGCCAGCAGTTACTCTCCAGCAATTAATGAAAAACTGTTTTTT.

This rearrangement joins TRBV4-3 to TRBJ2-7; D is unresolved. Germline V gene sequence: CDR1 LGHNA, CDR2 YSLEER. The CDR3 runs to 16 residues. V dropped 0 bases and J dropped 0 bases, with 12 bases sitting between them. CDR3 sequence (DNA): TGCGCCAGCAGCCAAGATATCTTCGGAAGCTCCTACGAGCAGTACTTC. Translating it yields CASSQDIFGSSYEQYF.

V is TRBV7-9 and J is TRBJ2-6, with TRBD1 matching 8 bases. The CDR3 is 18 amino acids. V dropped 5 bases and J dropped 0; count of bases not matched to a gene: 9. Germline V CDR1 and CDR2: SEHNR, FQNEAQ (reference sequence). Here the CDR3 DNA reads TGTGCCAGCAGCCGCACCGGGACAGGACACTCTGGGGCCAACGTCCTGACTTTC. Translating it yields CASSRTGTGHSGANVLTF.

V gene TRBV5-4 combines with J gene TRBJ2-7, with a possible D match to TRBD2 (6 bases). There are 14 residues in the CDR3. Per germline, CDR1 SGHNT and CDR2 YYREEE (reference sequence). V was trimmed by 0 bases and J by 0 bases, leaving 7 bases between them. CDR3 DNA sequence: TGTGCCAGCAGCTTGGACGGGAGCTCCTACGAGCAGTACTTC. Translation: CASSLDGSSYEQYF. Supplemented by reference TRBV5-4 and TRBJ2-7, the full variable domain reads ETGVTQSPTHLIKTRGQQVTLRCSSQSGHNTVSWYQQALGQGPQFIFQYYREEENGRGNFPPRFSGLQFPNYSSELNVNALELDDSALYLCASSLDGSSYEQYFGPGTRLTVT.

Only a few counts were recorded for this clone. J is TRBJ2-5 and V is TRBV4-2, with 11 bases matching TRBD2. Germline-derived CDR1 and CDR2 are LGHNA and YNFKEQ. The CDR3 is made up of 14 amino acids. V dropped 4 bases and J dropped 4; count of bases not matched to a gene: 2. For the CDR3, the DNA is TGTGCCAGCAGCCTAGCGGGGGGGCCAGAGACCCAGTACTTC. Amino acid sequence: CASSLAGGPETQYF.

Turning to this clone: Additional DNA sequences in this sample encode the identical CDR3. J is TRBJ1-2 and V is TRBV29-1; unclear D gene. V lost 4 bases to trimming and J lost 3 bases, with 9 bases between them. The CDR3 has 12 residues. Per the germline V gene, CDR1 is SQVTM and CDR2 is ANQGSEA. As DNA, the CDR3 is TGCAGCGTTGTCGGTCAGGACTATGGCTACACCTTC. Its protein is CSVVGQDYGYTF.

This clone is labeled as medium-sized (0.01 to 0.1%). The rearrangement links TRBV7-9 to TRBJ2-5; 8 bases match TRBD1. The germline gives CDR1 SEHNR, CDR2 FQNEAQ (reference sequence). The V gene end was trimmed by 6 bases and the J gene end by 4 bases; junction bases not matched to a gene: 10. The CDR3 has 15 residues. The DNA for the CDR3 is TGTGCCAGCAGTCCACGGACAGGGTGGGGAGAGACCCAGTACTTC. Translation gives CASSPRTGWGETQYF.

V gene TRBV29-1 combines with J gene TRBJ1-4; maybe TRBD1 (6 bases). The V gene lost 7 bases and the J gene lost 8 bases, with 14 bases spanning the gap. The CDR3 spans 12 residues. CDR1 is SQVTM, CDR2 ANQGSEA, per germline. The CDR3 protein is CSAAQGGEKLFF. As DNA, the CDR3 is TGCAGCGCCGCACAGGGCGGCGAAAAACTGTTTTTT.

The chain links TRBV27 to TRBJ2-2; perhaps TRBD1 as D (6 bases). The germline V and J ends were trimmed by 0 bases and 7 bases, with 12 bases remaining between them. Germline-derived CDR1 and CDR2 are MNHEY and SMNVEV (reference sequence). This CDR3 has 15 residues. The CDR3 DNA follows: TGTGCCAGCAGTTTATCCTCACAGGGATACGGGGAGCTGTTTTTT. It specifies CASSLSSQGYGELFF.

The chain has TRBV27 and TRBJ1-6; 7 bases map to TRBD1. Trimming removed 5 bases from V and 8 bases from J; junction bases left unmatched: 9. The CDR3 contains 15 residues. Looked up from germline, CDR1 is MNHEY and CDR2 is SMNVEV (reference sequence). DNA of the CDR3: TGTGCCAGCAGTACGCAGACAGGGAGAGATTCACCCCTCCACTTT. Residues: CASSTQTGRDSPLHF.